This record covers a single T cell receptor (beta chain). Its target is not known. This table comes from immunoSEQ multiplex PCR, and its TCRdb copy is limited to in-frame clones, with some not included. Found here are about 400,000 clones, approximately 91% of them singletons; the top ten hold around 1.9%. The data belong to a study of Ad26.COV2.S vaccination and SARS-CoV-2 variants. Overall study findings and caveats: Vaccinated individuals (as opposed to placebo recipients) had higher spike-specific TCR breadth.

CDR1 MNHEY and CDR2 SMNVEV come from the germline V gene (reference sequence). CDR3 size: 15 residues. V dropped 8 bases and J dropped 6; count of bases not matched to a gene: 9. Noted treatment: 19 received Ad26.COV2.S at low or high dose, single or two shots; about 5 received placebo; per-sample allocation not given. Repertoires come from day 63 after the first vaccine or placebo injection. This specimen consisted of peripheral blood, obtained in a trial of Ad26.COV2.S vaccine versus placebo. This chain joins TRBV27 and TRBJ2-1; TRBD2 matches at 11 bases. This sequence was found in a person aged 18-60 years who received the Ad26.COV2.S COVID-19 vaccine or a placebo. CDR3 sequence: CASGELAGVGNEQFF. The CDR3 DNA reads TGTGCCAGCGGAGAACTAGCGGGAGTCGGCAATGAGCAGTTCTTC.